The rows below give T cell receptor beta chains drawn from one sample of a study of cytomegalovirus exposure and HLA in healthy donors. The data were produced by immunoSEQ multiplex PCR, yet TCRdb's version contains in-frame clones alone and is incomplete. The data hold tens of thousands of clones, with 75% to 85% observed a single time. Material: PBMCs. The receptors stem from a male donor in good health and CMV-seronegative. The CDR3 runs from the conserved cysteine through the conserved F or W. The D gene is left open where the match is weak. The size entry is marked missing in some rows and otherwise reads once, few, many or a size class.

CDR3 protein: CASSAGGGTYEQYF; CDR3 DNA: TGTGCCAGCAGCGCGGGCGGGGGAACCTACGAGCAGTACTTC; D gene: TRBD2; clone size: few; J gene: TRBJ2-7; V gene: TRBV9
CDR3 protein: CSAQDSPNTGELFF; CDR3 DNA: TGCAGCGCCCAGGACAGTCCGAACACCGGGGAGCTGTTTTTT; D gene: -; clone size: -; J gene: TRBJ2-2; V gene: TRBV29-1
CDR3 protein: CASSIRGEPYGYTF; CDR3 DNA: TGTGCCAGTAGTATTAGGGGCGAACCCTATGGCTACACCTTC; D gene: -; clone size: few; J gene: TRBJ1-2; V gene: TRBV19
CDR3 protein: CASAQPGSNYGYTF; CDR3 DNA: TGCGCCAGCGCCCAACCAGGAAGTAACTATGGCTACACCTTC; D gene: -; clone size: -; J gene: TRBJ1-2; V gene: TRBV5-1
CDR3 protein: CASSHGTGEGNTEAFF; CDR3 DNA: TGTGCCAGCAGTCACGGGACAGGGGAAGGGAACACTGAAGCTTTCTTT; D gene: TRBD1; clone size: -; J gene: TRBJ1-1; V gene: TRBV6-6
CDR3 protein: CASSLSGGEDTQYF; CDR3 DNA: TGTGCCAGCAGCTTGTCTGGGGGCGAAGATACGCAGTATTTT; D gene: -; clone size: -; J gene: TRBJ2-3; V gene: TRBV5-4
CDR3 protein: CASSLGSSNGYTF; CDR3 DNA: TGTGCCAGCAGCTTAGGGTCTAGCAATGGCTACACCTTC; D gene: -; clone size: -; J gene: TRBJ1-2; V gene: TRBV7-2
CDR3 protein: CASRGQQRTETQYF; CDR3 DNA: TGTGCCAGCAGGGGACAGCAGCGCACCGAGACCCAGTACTTC; D gene: TRBD1; clone size: -; J gene: TRBJ2-5; V gene: TRBV6-6
CDR3 protein: CASSFYRGTDTQYF; CDR3 DNA: TGTGCCAGCAGTTTTTACAGGGGGACAGATACGCAGTATTTT; D gene: TRBD1; clone size: few; J gene: TRBJ2-3; V gene: TRBV28
CDR3 protein: CATSREGSNQPQHF; CDR3 DNA: TGTGCCACCAGCCGAGAGGGCAGCAATCAGCCCCAGCATTTT; D gene: -; clone size: -; J gene: TRBJ1-5; V gene: TRBV15
CDR3 protein: CASSPGAGLPSSYNEQFF; CDR3 DNA: TGTGCCAGCAGCCCCGGGGCGGGACTCCCGAGCTCCTACAATGAGCAGTTCTTC; D gene: -; clone size: -; J gene: TRBJ2-1; V gene: TRBV7-2
CDR3 protein: CASSLAVREVNTEAFF; CDR3 DNA: TGTGCCAGCAGCTTAGCCGTCAGGGAGGTCAACACTGAAGCTTTCTTT; D gene: -; clone size: -; J gene: TRBJ1-1; V gene: TRBV7-8
CDR3 protein: CASSRATGANTEAFF; CDR3 DNA: TGCGCCAGCAGCCGAGCGACAGGGGCGAACACTGAAGCTTTCTTT; D gene: TRBD1; clone size: few; J gene: TRBJ1-1; V gene: TRBV4-3
CDR3 protein: CASSDPGQGGDIQYF; CDR3 DNA: TGTGCCAGCAGTGATCCGGGACAGGGGGGCGACATTCAGTACTTC; D gene: TRBD1; clone size: -; J gene: TRBJ2-4; V gene: TRBV25-1
CDR3 protein: CASSSRLVQGGGELFF; CDR3 DNA: TGTGCCAGCAGCTCCCGACTCGTCCAGGGCGGCGGGGAGCTGTTTTTT; D gene: -; clone size: -; J gene: TRBJ2-2; V gene: TRBV11-2
CDR3 protein: CASSPGDRGNYGYTF; CDR3 DNA: TGCGCCAGCAGTCCCGGCGACAGGGGAAACTATGGCTACACCTTC; D gene: TRBD1; clone size: -; J gene: TRBJ1-2; V gene: TRBV5-1
CDR3 protein: CASSLEATNTEAFF; CDR3 DNA: TGCGCCAGCAGCTTGGAAGCAACGAACACTGAAGCTTTCTTT; D gene: -; clone size: few; J gene: TRBJ1-1; V gene: TRBV5-1
CDR3 protein: CAWNGWSPGGYGYTF; CDR3 DNA: TGTGCCTGGAACGGTTGGTCCCCGGGGGGCTATGGCTACACCTTC; D gene: -; clone size: few; J gene: TRBJ1-2; V gene: TRBV30
CDR3 protein: CASSEQGIQETQYF; CDR3 DNA: TGTGCCAGCAGTGAACAGGGGATTCAAGAGACCCAGTACTTC; D gene: -; clone size: once; J gene: TRBJ2-5; V gene: TRBV2
CDR3 protein: CASSEWPGAGGSKETQYF; CDR3 DNA: TGTGCCAGCAGTGAATGGCCGGGGGCAGGGGGCTCCAAAGAGACCCAGTACTTC; D gene: TRBD1; clone size: -; J gene: TRBJ2-5; V gene: TRBV25-1
CDR3 protein: CASSRTSGRTDTQYF; CDR3 DNA: TGTGCCAGCAGTAGGACTAGCGGTCGCACAGATACGCAGTATTTT; D gene: TRBD2; clone size: -; J gene: TRBJ2-3; V gene: TRBV6-5
CDR3 protein: CASSGLGGGLHEQYF; CDR3 DNA: TGTGCTAGCAGCGGTCTTGGCGGGGGGCTCCACGAGCAGTACTTC; D gene: TRBD2; clone size: -; J gene: TRBJ2-7; V gene: TRBV7-7
CDR3 protein: CASSLNYRYGYTF; CDR3 DNA: TGTGCCAGCAGCTTAAACTACCGCTATGGCTACACCTTC; D gene: -; clone size: -; J gene: TRBJ1-2; V gene: TRBV7-2